What follows describes a single T cell receptor (beta chain). V gave up 5 bases and J gave up 9 bases, with 8 bases separating them. Germline V gene sequence: CDR1 SGHTA, CDR2 FQGNSA. There are 11 residues in the CDR3. As originally analysed: Estimation of nucleated cell counts relied on the amplification of reference gene primers. Produced via immunoSEQ multiplex PCR; TCRdb's table is partial and in-frame only. V and J calls and clone size follow that table, whereas D and trimming were derived from the DNA. Of about 50,000 clones listed, more than 70% are singletons. These data are taken from a study of blood T cell repertoires in COVID-19. Study-wide context: Spain, Italy and the United States supplied samples that represented acute and convalescent COVID-19. Sources were T cells, B-cell-depleted T cells, or PBMCs; the material itself was cDNA or gDNA.

This sequence joins TRBV7-2 and TRBJ2-1; the D gene is possibly TRBD2 (6 bases). Sample: peripheral blood. The sequence came from a human donor in a cohort sampled during active COVID-19. In nucleotides, the CDR3 is TGTGCCAGCAGCCAGGGAGGTGAGCAGTTCTTC. Translating it yields CASSQGGEQFF. The complete variable domain, with remaining parts taken from reference TRBV7-2 and TRBJ2-1, reads GAGVSQSPSNKVTEKGKDVELRCDPISGHTALYWYRQSLGQGLEFLIYFQGNSAPDKSGLPSDRFSAERTGGSVSTLTIQRTQQEDSAVYLCASSQGGEQFFGPGTRLTVL.